One sample yielded the 22 T cell receptor beta chains listed below, sequenced in a study of patients and donors after allogeneic stem cell transplantation. Using its own MiXCR run on the RT-PCR reads, TCRdb lists one record per CDR3 protein. The sample carries 400,000 to 450,000 distinct CDR3 sequences, under 20% recorded once. Sequencing input: blood, either unsorted or a sorted T cell fraction (not recorded which). The source of these receptors is a human donor who was either an allogeneic HSCT recipient or a stem cell or donor lymphocyte infusion donor (not recorded which). It is not recorded whose cells these are; they may come from a transplant donor.

In this sample, this clonotype turned up a few times. The chain has TRBV5-4 and TRBJ2-7, with 12 nucleotides matching TRBD2. This CDR3 spans 14 amino acids. Germline V CDR1 and CDR2: SGHNT, YYREEE (reference sequence). The ends lost 4 bases at V and 6 bases at J; junction bases unmatched: 5. As DNA, the CDR3 is TGTGCCAGCAGCACGACTAGCGGGGGTCGCGAGCAGTACTTC. Translated, it gives CASSTTSGGREQYF. The full variable domain, its missing parts supplied by reference TRBV5-4 and TRBJ2-7, is ETGVTQSPTHLIKTRGQQVTLRCSSQSGHNTVSWYQQALGQGPQFIFQYYREEENGRGNFPPRFSGLQFPNYSSELNVNALELDDSALYLCASSTTSGGREQYFGPGTRLTVT.

The CDR3 reads CSASGPLHF. The CDR3 DNA follows: TGCAGTGCTAGCGGCCCCCTCCACTTT. The chain joins TRBV20-1 to TRBJ1-6; D not resolved. This CDR3 is 9 amino acids long. Germline assignment: CDR1 DFQATT and CDR2 SNEGSKA (reference sequence). V lost 3 bases to trimming and J lost 13 bases, with 4 bases between them.

This clonotype appeared once. The chain joins TRBV6-1 to TRBJ2-4, with 10 bases lining up with TRBD1. The CDR3 is 14 amino acids. CDR1 and CDR2 (germline): MNHNS, SASEGT. After removal of 6 bases from V and 7 bases from J, the junction contained 6 bases not matched to a gene. The chain's CDR3 is CASSGTGVGNIQYF. Here the CDR3 DNA reads TGTGCCAGCAGCGGGACAGGGGTGGGGAACATTCAGTACTTC.

V gene TRBV27 combines with J gene TRBJ1-2; 7 nucleotides align to TRBD1. The CDR3 has 15 amino acids. Germline CDR1 MNHEY, CDR2 SMNVEV (reference sequence). Trimming removed 6 bases from V and 0 bases from J; junction bases left unmatched: 7. CDR3 DNA: TGTGCCAGCAGGCCCGGGACAGCCTCTAACTATGGCTACACCTTC. It encodes CASRPGTASNYGYTF.

This clonotype has ten or more counts. This sequence joins TRBV12-3 or TRBV12-4 and TRBJ2-3; D gene uncertain. V lost 5 bases and J 2 bases, leaving 8 bases between the germline ends. This CDR3 is 13 amino acids long. The CDR3 DNA sequence: TGTGCCAGCAGTACCCAAAACACAGATACGCAGTATTTT. Amino acid sequence: CASSTQNTDTQYF.

The V gene is TRBV6-1, the J gene TRBJ2-3; 8 bases agree with TRBD1. V gave up 7 bases and J gave up 6 bases; unmatched junction bases: 9. There are 14 residues in the CDR3. The germline CDR1 and CDR2 sequences are MNHNS and SASEGT. The CDR3 nucleotides read TGTGCCAGCACGATCGGACAGGGCGTGGATACGCAGTATTTT. This translates into CASTIGQGVDTQYF.

This clonotype occurred a few times. The chain has TRBV11-3 and TRBJ2-4; D not resolved. V shed 0 bases and J shed 8 bases, with 11 bases lying between them. Germline loops: CDR1 SGHNT, CDR2 YENEEA. The CDR3 totals 14 residues. The CDR3 loop is CASSLEWAADIQYF. The CDR3, as DNA: TGTGCCAGCAGCTTAGAGTGGGCGGCGGACATTCAGTACTTC. The full variable domain, its missing parts supplied by reference TRBV11-3 and TRBJ2-4, is EAGVVQSPRYKIIEKKQPVAFWCNPISGHNTLYWYLQNLGQGPELLIRYENEEAVDDSQLPKDRFSAERLKGVDSTLKIQPAELGDSAVYLCASSLEWAADIQYFGAGTRLSVL.

The chain employs TRBV12-3 or TRBV12-4 and TRBJ1-2, with D perhaps TRBD1 (5 bases). V was pared by 7 bases and J by 8 bases, with 17 bases between. CDR3 length: 13 amino acids. CDR3 bases: TGTGCCAGCATTAGGGGCCCCCGCGGCGGCTACACCTTC. Its translation is CASIRGPRGGYTF.

The chain joins TRBV20-1 to TRBJ1-2; D is unresolved. The CDR3 extends over 13 amino acids. V gave up 5 bases and J gave up 5 bases, with 15 bases separating them. Per the germline V gene, CDR1 is DFQATT and CDR2 is SNEGSKA (reference sequence). The CDR3 is CSAHRAGRYGYTF. Here the CDR3 DNA reads TGCAGTGCTCATAGGGCCGGGAGGTATGGCTACACCTTC.

The chain joins TRBV7-8 to TRBJ2-7; no firm D call. V was trimmed by 4 bases and J by 0 bases, leaving 13 bases between them. CDR1 and CDR2 (germline): SGHVS, FQNEAQ. The CDR3 extends over 15 amino acids. The CDR3 loop is CASSSPGLTSYEQYF. Written as DNA, the CDR3 is TGTGCCAGCAGCTCCCCGGGTCTTACCTCCTACGAGCAGTACTTC.

The chain joins TRBV6-1 to TRBJ2-5; D possibly corresponds to TRBD2 (6 bases). The CDR3 is made up of 14 amino acids. Trimming removed 8 bases from V and 0 bases from J, with 13 bases in between. Germline CDR1 and CDR2: MNHNS and SASEGT. Here the CDR3 DNA reads TGTGCCAGCGGGGACTCGTGGTACCAAGAGACCCAGTACTTC. Its protein product is CASGDSWYQETQYF.

Only a few counts were recorded for this clonotype. The rearrangement uses TRBV5-1 and TRBJ2-1; TRBD1 might be the D (6 bases). Germline assignment: CDR1 SGHRS and CDR2 YFSETQ. V was pared by 0 bases and J by 3 bases, with 22 bases between. CDR3 size: 19 residues. CDR3 amino acids: CASSLAAGVGTLLYNEQFF. The DNA of the CDR3 is TGCGCCAGCAGCTTGGCGGCAGGGGTGGGGACGTTACTCTACAATGAGCAGTTCTTC.

V gene TRBV2 combines with J gene TRBJ2-5; the D gene could be TRBD1 or TRBD2 (7 bases each). V was pared by 10 bases and J by 4 bases, with 13 bases between. The CDR3 loop spans 12 amino acids. Germline V gives CDR1 SNHLY, CDR2 FYNNEI. The CDR3 reads CATDREGETQYF. The CDR3 bases are TGTGCCACCGACAGGGAGGGAGAGACCCAGTACTTC.

The chain has TRBV6-1 and TRBJ2-4, with D hard to call. CDR1 and CDR2 (germline): MNHNS, SASEGT. V was cut by 0 bases and J by 6 bases, with 9 bases left in between. The CDR3 totals 14 residues. The CDR3 DNA reads as TGTGCCAGCAGTGAAGCACGACCAGGAAACATTCAGTACTTC. This gives the protein CASSEARPGNIQYF.

V is TRBV24-1 and J is TRBJ1-5; D not certain. The V and J ends lost 8 bases and 5 bases respectively, with 18 bases between them. CDR3 size: 15 residues. CDR1 KGHDR and CDR2 SFDVKD come from the germline V gene. Here the CDR3 DNA reads TGTGCCACCACCACGCTCGGCAATGAGCATCAGCCCCAGCATTTT. Encoded protein: CATTTLGNEHQPQHF.

This clonotype was seen a few times. V gene TRBV25-1 combines with J gene TRBJ2-3; TRBD2 matches 11 bases. The CDR3 has 16 residues. V lost 8 bases and J lost 0; bases outside the gene matches: 7. Germline lookup yields CDR1 MGHDK and CDR2 SYGVNS. The CDR3 loop reads CASPGLAVSSTDTQYF. The CDR3 DNA sequence: TGTGCCAGCCCGGGACTAGCGGTCTCTAGCACAGATACGCAGTATTTT. Full variable domain (remainder filled in from reference TRBV25-1 and TRBJ2-3): EADIYQTPRYLVIGTGKKITLECSQTMGHDKMYWYQQDPGMELHLIHYSYGVNSTEKGDLSSESTVSRIRTEHFPLTLESARPSHTSQYLCASPGLAVSSTDTQYFGPGTRLTVL.

The J gene is TRBJ2-1, the V gene TRBV4-2, with D uncertain. V was trimmed by 3 bases and J by 3 bases, leaving 6 bases between them. CDR1 is LGHNA and CDR2 is YNFKEQ in the germline V gene. The CDR3 has 13 amino acids. The CDR3 nucleotides are TGTGCCAGCAGCCAGGGGTTCTACAATGAGCAGTTCTTC. Protein: CASSQGFYNEQFF.

The chain couples TRBV9 to TRBJ2-1; no firm D call. V lost 0 bases, J lost 0 bases, and 10 bases lay in between. The CDR3 is 16 residues long. Germline CDR1 and CDR2: SGDLS and YYNGEE. CDR3 protein: CASSVVAEVSYNEQFF. The CDR3 DNA reads as TGTGCCAGCAGCGTAGTAGCAGAGGTCTCCTACAATGAGCAGTTCTTC.

This clonotype was detected many times. The chain links TRBV20-1 to TRBJ1-1; TRBD1 agrees at 8 bases. Germline V CDR1 and CDR2: DFQATT, SNEGSKA (reference sequence). With 1 base clipped from V and 5 bases from J, the junction kept 6 bases outside the gene matches. The CDR3 totals 14 residues. This CDR3 is CSARGTGFGTEAFF. CDR3 nucleotides: TGCAGTGCTAGAGGGACAGGGTTTGGGACTGAAGCTTTCTTT.

This clonotype has only a few counts. The chain uses TRBV5-1 and TRBJ2-1, with D perhaps TRBD2 (6 bases). The CDR3 contains 14 residues. CDR1 SGHRS and CDR2 YFSETQ come from the germline V gene. Trimming shortened V by 5 bases and J by 1 base, and 10 bases separated the two germline ends. CDR3 sequence (DNA): TGCGCCAGCAGGGTAGCGGCGTCCTACAATGAGCAGTTCTTC. This encodes CASRVAASYNEQFF.

As for this clonotype: A much larger clone differs from this one at a single base, so this may be a read error. The CDR3 DNA reads TGTACCAGCAGTTTGAGGAGGAAGGGCTACACCTTC. The encoded protein is CTSSLRRKGYTF. This rearrangement joins TRBV12-3 or TRBV12-4 to TRBJ1-2, with no clear D. This CDR3 comprises 12 residues.

This clonotype was detected ten times or more. The chain carries TRBV7-9 and TRBJ2-7, with D perhaps given as TRBD1 or TRBD2 (5 bases each). V dropped 11 bases and J dropped 1 base, with 12 bases sitting between them. The CDR3 length is 12 residues. Germline CDR1 is SEHNR and CDR2 is FQNEAQ (reference sequence). CDR3 coding DNA: TGTGCCGGTTCTGGGGGTTCCTACGAGCAGTACTTC. As protein: CAGSGGSYEQYF.